This T cell receptor (beta chain) was captured in a study of response to subunit inactivated influenza vaccine. From germline, CDR1 is MGHRA and CDR2 YSYEKL. V was shortened by 0 bases and J by 4 bases, with 1 base between the two germline ends. The CDR3 is 13 amino acids. In TCRdb, the RT-PCR reads were re-called with MiXCR into one record per CDR3 protein. The table lists over 750,000 distinct CDR3 sequences, 21% of them singletons. Findings and limits, study-wide: Only a handful of new T cells, the authors suggested, are recruited with each seasonal influenza vaccination.

Note on this clonotype: Its specificity is unknown.

The TCR was taken from a man aged 45-60 years who received an inactivated influenza vaccine. The chain joins TRBV4-1 to TRBJ1-6, with no clear D. Here the sequenced sample was PBMCs from blood, taken approximately 5 days after vaccination. The CDR3 here is CASSQEYNSPLHF. CDR3 sequence (DNA): TGCGCCAGCAGCCAAGAATATAATTCACCCCTCCACTTT.